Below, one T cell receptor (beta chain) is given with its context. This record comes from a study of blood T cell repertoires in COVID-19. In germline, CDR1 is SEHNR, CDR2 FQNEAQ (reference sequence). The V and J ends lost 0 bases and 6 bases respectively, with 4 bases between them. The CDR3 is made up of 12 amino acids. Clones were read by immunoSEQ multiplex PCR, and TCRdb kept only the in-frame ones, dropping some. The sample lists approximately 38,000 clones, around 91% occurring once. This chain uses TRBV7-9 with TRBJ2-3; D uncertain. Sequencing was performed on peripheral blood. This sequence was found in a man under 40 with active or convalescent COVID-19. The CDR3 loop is CASSLASDTQYF. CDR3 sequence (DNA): TGTGCCAGCAGCTTAGCGTCTGATACGCAGTATTTT.